This T cell receptor beta chain was obtained from a study of T cells in Graves' hyperthyroidism and ophthalmopathy. This clonotype was observed many times. No antigen is known for it. Findings and caveats of the study: Before onset, by a median of approximately 6.8 months, the model predicted ophthalmopathy.

RNA transcripts provided the source from which TCR beta CDR3 regions were amplified. The primer set for the first-round RT-PCR of the TCR CDR3 was HTBI. TCRdb itself ran the multiplex PCR reads through MiXCR, one entry per CDR3 protein. The repertoire holds over 300,000 distinct CDR3 sequences, with roughly an eighth as singletons. This CDR3 region has 14 residues. J gave up 9 bases and V 4 bases, and 7 bases lay outside the gene matches. Per germline, CDR1 MNHEY and CDR2 SVGAGI. This TCR was sampled from a woman in her forties with Graves' ophthalmopathy. The sample was blood. The rearrangement uses TRBV6-5 and TRBJ1-3, with 9 bases matching TRBD1. CDR3 loop: CASSSGQGFSTIYF. CDR3 sequence (DNA): TGTGCCAGCAGTTCCGGACAGGGGTTCAGCACCATATATTTT.